The 17 T cell receptor beta chains listed next were all sequenced from one sample in a study of blood T cells in healthy people across ages. With a J-beta primer mix and a sample-barcoded 5' primer, a second PCR ran 7 to 11 cycles. One entry per CDR3 protein, called by TCRdb with MiXCR from the 5' RACE reads. The sample lists 780,000 or so distinct CDR3 sequences, roughly three fifths occurring once. The specimen sequenced was blood. The receptor set was obtained from a man between 40 and 49 years old in good health.

J is TRBJ2-4 and V is TRBV6-6, with D possibly TRBD2 on 6 matching bases. The J call may be mistaken, given a closer DNA end match to TRBJ2-7. Per germline, CDR1 MNHNY and CDR2 SVGAGI (reference sequence). CDR3 length: 17 amino acids. In DNA form, the CDR3 reads TGTGCCAGCACGGGGGTCAAGGACTTCATACTAACCTACGAGCAGTACTTC. As protein: CASTGVKDFILTYEQYF.

The rearrangement uses TRBV3-1 and TRBJ1-5; no definite D call. CDR3 size: 15 residues. Per the germline V gene, CDR1 is LGHDT and CDR2 is YNNKEL (reference sequence). Trimming took 5 bases from V and 1 from J, leaving 12 bases between them. The CDR3: CASSYRTASNQPQHF. The CDR3 DNA sequence: TGTGCCAGCAGCTACCGGACGGCCAGCAATCAGCCCCAGCATTTT.

This clonotype was seen just once. This chain's CDR3 is CASKPTGGTWNEQFF. The CDR3 bases are TGTGCCAGCAAACCGACAGGGGGGACATGGAATGAGCAGTTCTTC. V usage is TRBV12-3 or TRBV12-4 and J usage is TRBJ2-1; 9 bases map to TRBD1. The junction had 11 bases not matched to a gene; V was cut back by 7 bases and J by 7 bases. The CDR3 contains 15 residues.

V gene TRBV4-3 combines with J gene TRBJ1-1; D gene uncertain. The germline V gene encodes CDR1 LGHNA and CDR2 YSLEER. V was clipped by 0 bases and J by 5 bases, with 13 bases between them. The CDR3 loop spans 15 amino acids. The CDR3 DNA sequence: TGCGCCAGCAGCCAAGAATTGATCAAAGGGACTGAAGCTTTCTTT. Translating it yields CASSQELIKGTEAFF.

In its sample, this clonotype was seen a few times. The rearrangement joins TRBV29-1 to TRBJ2-7, with TRBD1 matching 10 bases. The CDR3 spans 13 residues. The trim removed 6 bases at V and 6 bases at J, leaving 8 bases unmatched. The germline V gene encodes CDR1 SQVTM and CDR2 ANQGSEA. The CDR3 DNA reads TGCAGCGTACCGGGACAGGGGTTATCCGAGCAGTACTTC. Its translation: CSVPGQGLSEQYF.

This sequence joins TRBV6-6 and TRBJ2-1; 10 bases align to TRBD2. This CDR3 is built from 15 residues. Germline lookup yields CDR1 MNHNY and CDR2 SVGAGI (reference sequence). The V segment lost 6 bases and the J segment 8 bases; nucleotides outside the gene matches: 10. The CDR3 DNA reads as TGTGCCAGCAGAACAGAGCGGGAGGGGGGCCATGAGCAGTTCTTC. Protein sequence: CASRTEREGGHEQFF.

J is TRBJ2-6 and V is TRBV6-5; D gene unclear. Germline values: CDR1 MNHEY, CDR2 SVGAGI. V lost 8 bases to trimming and J lost 0 bases, with 2 bases between them. The CDR3 spans 12 residues. The chain's CDR3 is CASYSGANVLTF. DNA for the CDR3: TGTGCCAGCTACTCTGGGGCCAACGTCCTGACTTTC.

Worth noting for this clonotype: It is likely a read error, because the conserved phenylalanine at the end of the CDR3 is missing. V gene TRBV7-2 combines with J gene TRBJ1-1; 9 bases match TRBD1. CDR3 length equals 15 residues. The V segment lost 4 bases and the J segment 1 base; nucleotides outside the gene matches: 4. Germline CDR1 SGHTA, CDR2 FQGNSA. CDR3 DNA sequence: TGTGCCAGCAGCTCTCGACAGGGGGGGAACACTGAAGCTTTCTAT. Encoded protein: CASSSRQGGNTEAFY.

This rearrangement joins TRBV6-6 to TRBJ1-2; TRBD1 is a possible D gene (5 bases). CDR3 length equals 17 residues. Trimming cost V 5 bases and J 7 bases, with 26 bases left between them. Germline CDR1 is MNHNY and CDR2 is SVGAGI (reference sequence). The CDR3 loop reads CASSPTRTGNPVGGYTF. CDR3 nucleotides: TGTGCCAGCAGTCCAACCCGAACAGGAAACCCGGTGGGTGGCTACACCTTC.

This chain joins TRBV5-1 and TRBJ2-3, with D tentatively TRBD2 (6 bases). The length of the CDR3 is 15 residues. Trimming took off 0 bases at V and 4 bases at J, with 12 bases between the two ends. Germline V gene sequence: CDR1 SGHRS, CDR2 YFSETQ. The CDR3 DNA follows: TGCGCCAGCAGCTTGGGATTGTGGGGGGCAGATACGCAGTATTTT. Encoded protein: CASSLGLWGADTQYF.

The V and J genes are TRBV20-1 and TRBJ2-3; 11 positions match TRBD2. The ends lost 6 bases at V and 1 base at J; junction bases unmatched: 15. Germline V lookup: CDR1 DFQATT, CDR2 SNEGSKA (reference sequence). This CDR3 spans 18 amino acids. The CDR3 DNA follows: TGCAGTGCCCCTGACGAGCTCCTAGCGGGGGGACGCACAGATACGCAGTATTTT. The encoded protein is CSAPDELLAGGRTDTQYF.

V gene TRBV10-3 combines with J gene TRBJ2-5; 11 bases map to TRBD2. The J call may be faulty, since TRBJ2-7 better matches the DNA end. CDR3 size: 14 residues. Germline V gene lookup returns CDR1 ENHRY and CDR2 SYGVKD. CDR3 in DNA: TGTGCCTCCGCCGGGACTAGCGGATCCTACGAGCAGTACTTC. Its protein is CASAGTSGSYEQYF.

The chain employs TRBV6-5 and TRBJ1-1; 7 bases fit TRBD1. CDR3 length: 12 amino acids. Germline V gene sequence: CDR1 MNHEY, CDR2 SVGAGI. V was clipped by 4 bases and J by 10 bases; unmatched bases: 6. DNA for the CDR3: TGTGCCAGCAGTTTTACAGGGGTTGGAGCTTTCTTT. Its translation: CASSFTGVGAFF.

J is TRBJ2-7 and V is TRBV7-8; perhaps TRBD1 as D (6 bases). CDR1 is SGHVS, CDR2 FQNEAQ, per germline. Trimming left V 5 bases short and J 3 bases short, with 20 bases between. CDR3 length equals 16 residues. Here the CDR3 reads CASSLGGAYRIYEQYF. As DNA, the CDR3 is TGTGCCAGCAGCCTAGGGGGAGCTTACAGGATCTACGAGCAGTACTTC. Supplemented by reference TRBV7-8 and TRBJ2-7, the full variable domain reads GAGVSQSPRYKVAKRGQDVALRCDPISGHVSLFWYQQALGQGPEFLTYFQNEAQLDKSGLPSDRFFAERPEGSVSTLKIQRTQQEDSAVYLCASSLGGAYRIYEQYFGPGTRLTVT.

The rearrangement joins TRBV19 to TRBJ2-7; 7 bases match TRBD1. V lost 6 bases and J lost 2; bases outside the gene matches: 13. Germline CDR1 and CDR2: LNHDA and SQIVND (reference sequence). CDR3 length: 16 residues. CDR3 sequence reads: CASRLTQGHRTYEQYF. As DNA, the CDR3 is TGTGCCAGTAGATTGACACAGGGGCACCGCACCTACGAGCAGTACTTC.

This clonotype was counted a few times. The CDR3 sequence is CASSSRREIADTQYF. CDR3 nucleotides: TGTGCCAGCAGTTCCCGACGAGAGATTGCAGATACGCAGTATTTT. The J gene is TRBJ2-3, the V gene TRBV6-2 or TRBV6-3; D gene uncertain. Germline assignment: CDR1 MNHEY and CDR2 SVGEGT. This CDR3 region has 15 residues. The germline V and J ends were trimmed by 4 bases and 4 bases, with 15 bases remaining between them.

This chain links TRBV4-1 with TRBJ2-3, with TRBD1 identical over 9 bases. Trimming at V came to 0 bases and at J to 8 bases, leaving 0 bases not matched to a gene. CDR3 length: 13 amino acids. Germline V gene data show CDR1 as MGHRA and CDR2 as YSYEKL. CDR3 amino acids: CASSQEGQGTQYF. In nucleotides, the CDR3 is TGCGCCAGCAGCCAAGAGGGACAGGGTACGCAGTATTTT.